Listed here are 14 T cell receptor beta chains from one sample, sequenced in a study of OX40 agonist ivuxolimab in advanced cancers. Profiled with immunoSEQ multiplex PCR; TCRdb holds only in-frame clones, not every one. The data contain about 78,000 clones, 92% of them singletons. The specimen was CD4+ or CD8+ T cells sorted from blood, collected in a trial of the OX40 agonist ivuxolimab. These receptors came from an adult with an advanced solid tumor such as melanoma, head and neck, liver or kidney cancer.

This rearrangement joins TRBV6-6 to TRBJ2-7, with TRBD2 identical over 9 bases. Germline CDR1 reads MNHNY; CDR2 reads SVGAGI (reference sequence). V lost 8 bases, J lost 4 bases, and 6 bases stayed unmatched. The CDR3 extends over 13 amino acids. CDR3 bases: TGTGCCAGCCAGCGGGCGGGAGGGTACGAGCAGTACTTC. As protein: CASQRAGGYEQYF.

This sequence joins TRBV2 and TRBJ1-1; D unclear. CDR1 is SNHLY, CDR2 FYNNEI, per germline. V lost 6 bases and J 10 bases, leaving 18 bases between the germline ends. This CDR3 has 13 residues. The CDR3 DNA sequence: TGTGCCAGCAGGAGCCCGAGGCTTGTAGGAGCTTTCTTT. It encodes CASRSPRLVGAFF. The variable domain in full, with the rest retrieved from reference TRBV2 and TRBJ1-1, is EPEVTQTPSHQVTQMGQEVILRCVPISNHLYFYWYRQILGQKVEFLVSFYNNEISEKSEIFDDQFSVERPDGSNFTLKIRSTKLEDSAMYFCASRSPRLVGAFFGQGTRLTVV.

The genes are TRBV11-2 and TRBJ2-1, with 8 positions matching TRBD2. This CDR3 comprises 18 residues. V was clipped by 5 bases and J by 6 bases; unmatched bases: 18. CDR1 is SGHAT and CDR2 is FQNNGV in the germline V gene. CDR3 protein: CASSPRRAGGGLGNEQFF. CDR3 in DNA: TGTGCCAGCAGCCCTCGGAGGGCGGGAGGCGGCTTGGGCAATGAGCAGTTCTTC. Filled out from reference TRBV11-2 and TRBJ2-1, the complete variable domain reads EAGVAQSPRYKIIEKRQSVAFWCNPISGHATLYWYQQILGQGPKLLIQFQNNGVVDDSQLPKDRFSAERLKGVDSTLKIQPAKLEDSAVYLCASSPRRAGGGLGNEQFFGPGTRLTVL.

The CDR3 DNA follows: TGTGCCAGCGGCGGCGCCTTTGATACGCAGTATTTT. Translating gives CASGGAFDTQYF. The chain couples TRBV28 to TRBJ2-3; D is ambiguous. The CDR3 has 12 residues. V dropped 8 bases and J dropped 6 bases, with 12 bases sitting between them. The germline V gene encodes CDR1 MDHEN and CDR2 SYDVKM. Complete variable domain (other parts from reference TRBV28 and TRBJ2-3): DVKVTQSSRYLVKRTGEKVFLECVQDMDHENMFWYRQDPGLGLRLIYFSYDVKMKEKGDIPEGYSVSREKKERFSLILESASTNQTSMYLCASGGAFDTQYFGPGTRLTVL.

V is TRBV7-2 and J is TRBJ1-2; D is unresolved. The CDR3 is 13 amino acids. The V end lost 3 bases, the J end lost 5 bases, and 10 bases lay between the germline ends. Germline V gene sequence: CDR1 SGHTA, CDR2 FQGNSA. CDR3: CASSLEQHYGYTF. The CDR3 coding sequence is TGTGCCAGCAGCTTGGAGCAACATTATGGCTACACCTTC.

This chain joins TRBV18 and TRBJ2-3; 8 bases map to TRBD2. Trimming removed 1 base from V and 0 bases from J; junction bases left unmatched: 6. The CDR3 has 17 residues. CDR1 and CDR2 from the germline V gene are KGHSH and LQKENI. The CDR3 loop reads CASSPLAGLTSTDTQYF. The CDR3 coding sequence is TGTGCCAGCTCACCACTAGCGGGGCTAACTAGCACAGATACGCAGTATTTT.

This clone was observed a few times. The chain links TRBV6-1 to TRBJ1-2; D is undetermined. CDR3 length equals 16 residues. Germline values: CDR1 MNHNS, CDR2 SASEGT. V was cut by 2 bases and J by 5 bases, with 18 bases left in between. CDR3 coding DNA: TGTGCCAGCAGTGAAAGGGCCGGGCTGGAGGGATATGGCTACACCTTC. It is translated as CASSERAGLEGYGYTF.

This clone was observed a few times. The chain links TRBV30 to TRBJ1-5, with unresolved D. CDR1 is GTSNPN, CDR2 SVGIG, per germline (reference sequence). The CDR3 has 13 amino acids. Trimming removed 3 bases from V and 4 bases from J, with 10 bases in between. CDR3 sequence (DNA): TGTGCCTGGAGCGGCCCCCCTAATCAGCCCCAGCATTTT. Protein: CAWSGPPNQPQHF.

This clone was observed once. The CDR3 loop reads CASRDRGETDTQYF. The CDR3 DNA reads as TGTGCCAGCAGGGACAGGGGGGAAACAGATACGCAGTATTTT. V and J are TRBV5-6 and TRBJ2-3, with 10 positions matching TRBD1. The germline CDR1 and CDR2 sequences are SGHDT and YYEEEE. The CDR3 sequence is 14 residues long. Trimming at V came to 5 bases and at J to 3 bases, leaving 3 bases not matched to a gene.

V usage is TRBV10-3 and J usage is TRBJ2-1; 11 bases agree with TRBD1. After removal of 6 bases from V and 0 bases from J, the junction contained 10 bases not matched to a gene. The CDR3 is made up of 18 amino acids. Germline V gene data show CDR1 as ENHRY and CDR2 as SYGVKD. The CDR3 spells CAISPGQGVPSSYNEQFF. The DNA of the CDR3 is TGTGCCATCAGCCCGGGACAGGGGGTCCCAAGCTCCTACAATGAGCAGTTCTTC.

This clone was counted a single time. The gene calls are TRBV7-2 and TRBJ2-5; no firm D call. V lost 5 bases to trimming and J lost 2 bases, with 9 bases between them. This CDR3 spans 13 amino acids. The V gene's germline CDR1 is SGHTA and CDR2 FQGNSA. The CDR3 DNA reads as TGTGCCAGCAGCCCTCTCGTACAAGAGACCCAGTACTTC. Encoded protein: CASSPLVQETQYF.

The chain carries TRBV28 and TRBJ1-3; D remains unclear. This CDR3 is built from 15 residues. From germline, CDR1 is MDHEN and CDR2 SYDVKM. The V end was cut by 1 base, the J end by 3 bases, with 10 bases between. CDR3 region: CASSLSPSLGNTIYF. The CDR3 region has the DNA TGTGCCAGCAGTTTATCCCCCTCTCTTGGAAACACCATATATTTT.

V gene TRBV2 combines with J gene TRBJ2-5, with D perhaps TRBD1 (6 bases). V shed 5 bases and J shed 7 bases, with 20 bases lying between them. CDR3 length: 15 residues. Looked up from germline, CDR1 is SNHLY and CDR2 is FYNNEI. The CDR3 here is CASSSNTGFPGTQYF. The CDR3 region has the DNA TGTGCCAGCAGTTCCAATACAGGGTTTCCTGGGACCCAGTACTTC.

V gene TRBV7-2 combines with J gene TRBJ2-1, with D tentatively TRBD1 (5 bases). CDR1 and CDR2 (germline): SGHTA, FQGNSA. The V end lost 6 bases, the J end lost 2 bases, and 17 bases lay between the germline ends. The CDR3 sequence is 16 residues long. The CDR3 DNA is TGTGCCAGCAGATCCGAAATGAAAGGGGCCTACAATGAGCAGTTCTTC. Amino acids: CASRSEMKGAYNEQFF.